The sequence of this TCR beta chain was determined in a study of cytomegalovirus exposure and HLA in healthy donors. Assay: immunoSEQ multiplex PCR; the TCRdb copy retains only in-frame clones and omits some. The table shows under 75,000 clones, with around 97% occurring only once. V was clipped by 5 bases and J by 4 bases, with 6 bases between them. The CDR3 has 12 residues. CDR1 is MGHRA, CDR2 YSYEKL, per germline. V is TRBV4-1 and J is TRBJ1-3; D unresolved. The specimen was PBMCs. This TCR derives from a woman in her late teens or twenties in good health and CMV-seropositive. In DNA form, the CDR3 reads TGCGCCAGCAGCGGGCTGGGAAACACCATATATTTT. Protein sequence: CASSGLGNTIYF.